Below, 7 T cell receptor beta chains from the same sample are listed, as sequenced in a study of OX40 agonist ivuxolimab in advanced cancers. The method was immunoSEQ multiplex PCR; TCRdb's version includes in-frame clones alone and lacks a portion of them. The profile shows about 51,000 clones, 85% to 90% of them singletons. Sequencing used CD4+ or CD8+ T cells sorted from blood, obtained in a trial of the OX40 agonist ivuxolimab. These receptors all stem from an adult with an advanced solid tumor such as melanoma, head and neck, liver or kidney cancer.

The V call is TRBV29-1, the J call TRBJ2-5; D not resolved. The V gene's germline CDR1 is SQVTM and CDR2 ANQGSEA. CDR3 length: 9 residues. V was cut by 3 bases and J by 12 bases, with 8 bases left in between. The CDR3 coding sequence is TGCAGCGTTGATTCGCCCGAGTACTTC. Protein: CSVDSPEYF.

The chain carries TRBV5-3 and TRBJ2-5; the D is unclear. TRBV5-3 qualifies as an ORF whose function is uncertain. The V end lost 0 bases, the J end lost 4 bases, and 10 bases lay between the germline ends. The CDR3 contains 14 residues. CDR3 residues: CARSLEVERETQYF. CDR3 nucleotide sequence: TGTGCCAGAAGCTTGGAGGTGGAGCGAGAGACCCAGTACTTC.

This sequence joins TRBV9 and TRBJ1-2; 9 nucleotides align to TRBD1. Trimming removed 4 bases from V and 5 bases from J; junction bases left unmatched: 6. This CDR3 has 14 amino acids. Germline CDR1 is SGDLS and CDR2 is YYNGEE. The CDR3 bases are TGTGCCAGCAGCAAAGGACAGGGGAAATATGGCTACACCTTC. Its translation is CASSKGQGKYGYTF.

The V and J genes are TRBV10-3 and TRBJ2-7; 9 bases fit TRBD1. Germline lookup yields CDR1 ENHRY and CDR2 SYGVKD. The trim removed 9 bases at V and 6 bases at J, leaving 3 bases unmatched. The CDR3 totals 11 residues. In DNA, the CDR3 is TGTGCCATACAGGGGGCGGTCGAGCAGTACTTC. This translates into CAIQGAVEQYF.

V and J are TRBV7-8 and TRBJ1-2; TRBD1 matches at 7 bases. Trimming removed 4 bases from V and 4 bases from J; junction bases left unmatched: 9. There are 15 residues in the CDR3. Per the germline V gene, CDR1 is SGHVS and CDR2 is FQNEAQ. CDR3 region: CASSSGQLPTYGYTF. CDR3 DNA: TGTGCCAGCAGCTCGGGACAGTTGCCTACCTATGGCTACACCTTC.

This chain links TRBV30 with TRBJ2-1; 8 bases are a match to TRBD2. CDR1 and CDR2 from the germline V gene are GTSNPN and SVGIG (reference sequence). The CDR3 extends over 14 amino acids. V gave up 4 bases and J gave up 3 bases; unmatched junction bases: 5. CDR3 sequence: CAWNRGGNYNEQFF. Here the CDR3 DNA reads TGTGCCTGGAACCGGGGGGGAAACTACAATGAGCAGTTCTTC.

The chain uses TRBV7-9 and TRBJ2-2; 8 bases fit TRBD2. The CDR3 runs 15 residues. With V trimmed by 2 bases and J by 3 bases, 2 bases remained unmatched. Germline CDR1 reads SEHNR; CDR2 reads FQNEAQ (reference sequence). DNA of the CDR3: TGTGCCAGCAGCTTACCGGGAGGGGACACCGGGGAGCTGTTTTTT. Residues: CASSLPGGDTGELFF.